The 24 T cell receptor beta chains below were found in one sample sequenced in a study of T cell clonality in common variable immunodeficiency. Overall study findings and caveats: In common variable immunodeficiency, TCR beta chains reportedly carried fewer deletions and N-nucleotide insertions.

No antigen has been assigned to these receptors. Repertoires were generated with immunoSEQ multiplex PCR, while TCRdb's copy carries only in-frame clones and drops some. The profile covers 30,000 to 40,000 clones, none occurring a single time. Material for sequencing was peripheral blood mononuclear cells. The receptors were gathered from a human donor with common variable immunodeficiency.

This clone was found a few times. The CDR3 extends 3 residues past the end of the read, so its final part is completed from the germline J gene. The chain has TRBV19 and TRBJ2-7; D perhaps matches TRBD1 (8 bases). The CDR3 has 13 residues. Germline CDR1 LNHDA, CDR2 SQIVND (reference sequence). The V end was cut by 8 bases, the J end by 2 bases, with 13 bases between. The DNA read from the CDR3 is TGTGCCAGTCGGGAGGACAGGGCCTACGAG. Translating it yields CASREDRAYE. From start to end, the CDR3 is CASREDRAYEQYF. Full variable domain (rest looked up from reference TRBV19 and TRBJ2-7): DGGITQSPKYLFRKEGQNVTLSCEQNLNHDAMYWYRQDPGQGLRLIYYSQIVNDFQKGDIAEGYSVSREKKESFPLTVTSAQKNPTAFYLCASREDRAYEQYFGPGTRLTVT.

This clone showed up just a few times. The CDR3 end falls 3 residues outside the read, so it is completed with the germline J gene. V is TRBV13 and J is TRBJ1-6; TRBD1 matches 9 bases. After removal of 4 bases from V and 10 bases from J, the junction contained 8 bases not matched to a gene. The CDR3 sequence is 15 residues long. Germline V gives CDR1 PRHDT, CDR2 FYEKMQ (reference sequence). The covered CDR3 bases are TGTGCCAGCAGCTCCGGACAGGGGTGGAAGTCACCC. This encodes CASSSGQGWKSP. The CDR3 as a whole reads CASSSGQGWKSPLHF.

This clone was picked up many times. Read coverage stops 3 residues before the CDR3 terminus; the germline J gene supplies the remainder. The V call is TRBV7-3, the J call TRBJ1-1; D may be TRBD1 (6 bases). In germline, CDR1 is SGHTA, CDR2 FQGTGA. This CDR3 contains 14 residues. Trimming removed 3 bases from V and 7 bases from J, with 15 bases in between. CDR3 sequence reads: CASSLTGGRGEAFF. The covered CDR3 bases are TGTGCCAGCAGCTTGACAGGTGGACGCGGTGAA. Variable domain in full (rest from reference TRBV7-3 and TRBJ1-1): GAGVSQTPSNKVTEKGKYVELRCDPISGHTALYWYRQSLGQGPEFLIYFQGTGAADDSGLPNDRFFAVRPEGSVSTLKIQRTERGDSAVYLCASSLTGGRGEAFFGQGTRLTVV.

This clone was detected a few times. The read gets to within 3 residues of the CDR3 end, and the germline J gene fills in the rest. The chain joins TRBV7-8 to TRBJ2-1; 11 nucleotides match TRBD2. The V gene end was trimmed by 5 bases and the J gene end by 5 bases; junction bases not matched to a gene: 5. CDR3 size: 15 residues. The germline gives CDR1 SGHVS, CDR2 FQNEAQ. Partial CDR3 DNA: TGTGCCAGCAGCCGAGCTAGCGGGAGGAACAATGAG. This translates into CASSRASGRNNE. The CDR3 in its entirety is CASSRASGRNNEQFF. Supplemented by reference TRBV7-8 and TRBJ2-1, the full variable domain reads GAGVSQSPRYKVAKRGQDVALRCDPISGHVSLFWYQQALGQGPEFLTYFQNEAQLDKSGLPSDRFFAERPEGSVSTLKIQRTQQEDSAVYLCASSRASGRNNEQFFGPGTRLTVL.

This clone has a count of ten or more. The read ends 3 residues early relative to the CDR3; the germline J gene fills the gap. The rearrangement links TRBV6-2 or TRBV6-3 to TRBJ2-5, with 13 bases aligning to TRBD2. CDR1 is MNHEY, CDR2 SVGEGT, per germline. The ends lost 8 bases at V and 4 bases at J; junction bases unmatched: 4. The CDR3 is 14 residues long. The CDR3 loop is CASGLAGVRETQYF. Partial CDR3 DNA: TGTGCCAGCGGACTAGCGGGGGTAAGAGAGACC.

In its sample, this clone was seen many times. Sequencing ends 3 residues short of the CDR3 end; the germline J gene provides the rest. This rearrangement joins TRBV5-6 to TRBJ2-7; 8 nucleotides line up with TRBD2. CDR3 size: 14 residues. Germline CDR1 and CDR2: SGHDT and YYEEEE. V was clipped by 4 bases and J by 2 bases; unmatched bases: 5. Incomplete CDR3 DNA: TGTGCCAGCAGCGAGGACGGGGGGGCCTACGAG. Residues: CASSEDGGAYE. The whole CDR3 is CASSEDGGAYEQYF.

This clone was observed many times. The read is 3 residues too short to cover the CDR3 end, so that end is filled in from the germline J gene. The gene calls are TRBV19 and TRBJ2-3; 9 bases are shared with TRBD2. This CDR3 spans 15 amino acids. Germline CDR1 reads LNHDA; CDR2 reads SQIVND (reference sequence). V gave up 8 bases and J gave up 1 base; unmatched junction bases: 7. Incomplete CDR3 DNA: TGTGCCAGTTCCATAGCGGGAGTGGGCACAGATACG. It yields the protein CASSIAGVGTDT. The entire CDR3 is CASSIAGVGTDTQYF.

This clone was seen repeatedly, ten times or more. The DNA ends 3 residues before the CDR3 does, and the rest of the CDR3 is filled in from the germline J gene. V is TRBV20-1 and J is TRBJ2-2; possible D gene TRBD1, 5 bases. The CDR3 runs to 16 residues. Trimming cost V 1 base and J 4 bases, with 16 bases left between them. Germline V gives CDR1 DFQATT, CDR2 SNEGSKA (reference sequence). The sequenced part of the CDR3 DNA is TGCAGTGCTAGAGGCGAGTCCAGGGCTAGCACCGGGGAG. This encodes CSARGESRASTGE. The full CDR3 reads CSARGESRASTGELFF.

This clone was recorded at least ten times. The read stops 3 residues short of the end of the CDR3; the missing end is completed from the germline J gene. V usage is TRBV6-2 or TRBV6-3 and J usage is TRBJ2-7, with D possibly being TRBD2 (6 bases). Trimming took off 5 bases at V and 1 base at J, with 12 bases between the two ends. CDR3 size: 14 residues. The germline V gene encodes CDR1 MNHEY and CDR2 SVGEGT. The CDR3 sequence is CASSPRRGSYEQYF. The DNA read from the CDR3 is TGTGCCAGCAGTCCGAGGAGGGGATCCTACGAG.

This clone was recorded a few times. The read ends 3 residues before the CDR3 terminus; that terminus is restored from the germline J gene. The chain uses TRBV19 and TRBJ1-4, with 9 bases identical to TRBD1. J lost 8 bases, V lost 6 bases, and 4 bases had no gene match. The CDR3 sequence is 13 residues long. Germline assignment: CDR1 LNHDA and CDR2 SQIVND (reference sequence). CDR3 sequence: CASRQGAIEKLFF. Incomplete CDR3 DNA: TGTGCCAGTAGACAGGGGGCGATCGAAAAA.

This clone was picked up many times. The CDR3 loop is CASSGGDRAYEQYF. Incomplete CDR3 DNA: TGTGCCAGTAGTGGGGGGGACAGGGCCTACGAG. This chain connects TRBV19 to TRBJ2-7; 9 bases agree with TRBD1. The sequenced fragment ends 3 residues before the CDR3 boundary, so the rest is inferred from the germline J gene. The CDR3 spans 14 residues. V lost 5 bases to trimming and J lost 2 bases; unmatched junction nucleotides: 4. Germline assignment: CDR1 LNHDA and CDR2 SQIVND (reference sequence).

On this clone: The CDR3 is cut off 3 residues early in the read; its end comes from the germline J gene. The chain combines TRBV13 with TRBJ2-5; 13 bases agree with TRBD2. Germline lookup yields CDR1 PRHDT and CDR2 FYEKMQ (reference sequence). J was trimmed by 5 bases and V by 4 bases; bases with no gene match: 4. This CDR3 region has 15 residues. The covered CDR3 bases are TGTGCCAGCAGCTCTCCGGGACTAGCGGGGGAGACC. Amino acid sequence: CASSSPGLAGET. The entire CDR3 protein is CASSSPGLAGETQYF.

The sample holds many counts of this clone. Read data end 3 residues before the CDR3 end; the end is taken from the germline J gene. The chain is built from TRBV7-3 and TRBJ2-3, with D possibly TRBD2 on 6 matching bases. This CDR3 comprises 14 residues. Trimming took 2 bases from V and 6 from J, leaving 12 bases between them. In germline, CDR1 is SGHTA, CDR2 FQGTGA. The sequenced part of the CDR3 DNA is TGTGCCAGCAGCTTATCTAGCGCAGTGGATACG. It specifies CASSLSSAVDT. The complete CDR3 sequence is CASSLSSAVDTQYF.

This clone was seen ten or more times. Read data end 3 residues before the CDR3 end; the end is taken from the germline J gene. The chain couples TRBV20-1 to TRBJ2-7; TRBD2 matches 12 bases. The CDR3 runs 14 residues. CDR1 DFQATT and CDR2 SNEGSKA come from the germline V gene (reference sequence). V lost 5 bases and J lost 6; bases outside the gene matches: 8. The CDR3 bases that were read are TGCAGTGCTCGCTCTAGCGGGAGGGCCTCCGAG. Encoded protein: CSARSSGRASE. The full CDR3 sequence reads CSARSSGRASEQYF.

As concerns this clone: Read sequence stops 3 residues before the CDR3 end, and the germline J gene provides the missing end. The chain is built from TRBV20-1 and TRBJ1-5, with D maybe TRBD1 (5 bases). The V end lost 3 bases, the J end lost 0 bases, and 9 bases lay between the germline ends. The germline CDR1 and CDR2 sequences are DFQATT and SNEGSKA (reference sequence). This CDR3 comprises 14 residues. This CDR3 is CSARGGFSNQPQHF. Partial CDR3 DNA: TGCAGTGCTAGGGGGGGTTTTAGCAATCAGCCC.

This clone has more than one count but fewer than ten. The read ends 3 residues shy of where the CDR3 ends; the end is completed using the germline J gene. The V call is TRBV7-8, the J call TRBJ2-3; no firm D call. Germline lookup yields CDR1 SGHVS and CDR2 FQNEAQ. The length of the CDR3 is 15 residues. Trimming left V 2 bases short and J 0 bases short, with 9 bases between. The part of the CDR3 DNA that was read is TGTGCCAGCAGCTTAATGGCAGGTAGCACAGATACG. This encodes CASSLMAGSTDT. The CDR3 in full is CASSLMAGSTDTQYF.

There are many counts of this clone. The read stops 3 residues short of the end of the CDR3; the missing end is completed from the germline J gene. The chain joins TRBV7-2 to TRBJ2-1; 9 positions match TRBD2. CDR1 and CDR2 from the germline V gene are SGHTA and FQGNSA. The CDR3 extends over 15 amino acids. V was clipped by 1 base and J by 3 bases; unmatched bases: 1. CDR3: CASSLVAGVYNEQFF. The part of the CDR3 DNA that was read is TGTGCCAGCAGCTTAGTAGCGGGAGTCTACAATGAG.

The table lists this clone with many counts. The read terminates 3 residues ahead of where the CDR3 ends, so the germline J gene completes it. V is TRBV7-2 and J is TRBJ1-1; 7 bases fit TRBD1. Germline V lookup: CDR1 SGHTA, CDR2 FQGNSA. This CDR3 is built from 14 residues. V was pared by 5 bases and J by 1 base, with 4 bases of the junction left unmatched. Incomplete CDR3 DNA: TGTGCCAGCAGCCCCTGGACAGGGAACACTGAA. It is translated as CASSPWTGNTE. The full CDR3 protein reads CASSPWTGNTEAFF.

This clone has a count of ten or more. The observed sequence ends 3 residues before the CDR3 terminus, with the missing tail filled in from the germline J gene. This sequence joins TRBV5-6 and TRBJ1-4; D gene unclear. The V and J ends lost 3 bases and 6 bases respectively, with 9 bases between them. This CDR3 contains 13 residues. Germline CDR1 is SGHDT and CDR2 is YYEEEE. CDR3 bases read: TGTGCCAGCAGCTACTCGGGGTATGAAAAA. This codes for CASSYSGYEK. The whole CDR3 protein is CASSYSGYEKLFF.

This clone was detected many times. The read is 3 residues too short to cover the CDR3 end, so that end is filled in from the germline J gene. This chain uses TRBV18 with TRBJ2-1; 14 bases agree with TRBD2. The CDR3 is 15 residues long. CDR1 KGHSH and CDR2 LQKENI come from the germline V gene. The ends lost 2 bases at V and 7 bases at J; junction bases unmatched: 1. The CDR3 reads CASSPGLAGGNEQFF. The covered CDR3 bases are TGTGCCAGCTCACCAGGACTAGCGGGAGGAAATGAG.

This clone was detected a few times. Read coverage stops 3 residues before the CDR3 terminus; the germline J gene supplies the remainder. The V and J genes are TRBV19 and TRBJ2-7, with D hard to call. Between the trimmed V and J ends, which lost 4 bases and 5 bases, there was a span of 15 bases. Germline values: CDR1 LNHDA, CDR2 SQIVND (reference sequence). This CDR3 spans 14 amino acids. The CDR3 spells CASSRSGSANEQYF. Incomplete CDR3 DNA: TGTGCCAGTAGTAGGTCCGGGTCCGCCAACGAG.

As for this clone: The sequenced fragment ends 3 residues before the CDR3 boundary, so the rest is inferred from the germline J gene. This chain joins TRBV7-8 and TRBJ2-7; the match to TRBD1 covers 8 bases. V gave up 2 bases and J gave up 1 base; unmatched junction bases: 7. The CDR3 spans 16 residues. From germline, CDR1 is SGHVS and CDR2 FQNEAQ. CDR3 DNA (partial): TGTGCCAGCAGCTTAATGGGACAGGAAGGGTCCTACGAG. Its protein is CASSLMGQEGSYE. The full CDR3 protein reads CASSLMGQEGSYEQYF.

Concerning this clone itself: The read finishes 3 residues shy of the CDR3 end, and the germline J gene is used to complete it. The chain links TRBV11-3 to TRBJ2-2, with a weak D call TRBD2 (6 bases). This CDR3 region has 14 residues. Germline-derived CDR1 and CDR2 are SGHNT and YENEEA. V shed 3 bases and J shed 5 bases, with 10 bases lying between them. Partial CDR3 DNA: TGTGCCAGCAGCTTCGGGACTCGGACCGGGGAG. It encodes CASSFGTRTGE. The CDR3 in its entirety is CASSFGTRTGELFF.

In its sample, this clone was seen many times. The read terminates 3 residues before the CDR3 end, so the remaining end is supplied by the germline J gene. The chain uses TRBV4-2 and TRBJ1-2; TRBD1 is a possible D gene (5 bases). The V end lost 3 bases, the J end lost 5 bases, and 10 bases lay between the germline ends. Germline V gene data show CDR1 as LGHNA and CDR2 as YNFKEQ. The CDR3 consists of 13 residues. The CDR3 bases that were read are TGTGCCAGCAGCCAGGGACTTAATTATGGC. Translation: CASSQGLNYG. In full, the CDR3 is CASSQGLNYGYTF.